Sequencing of this TCR beta chain was carried out in a study of blood T cell repertoires in COVID-19. About the study: Samples of COVID-19 (acute and convalescent) were obtained from the United States, Italy and Spain. T cells, B-cell-depleted T cells, or PBMCs provided the cDNA or gDNA that served as material.

The germline CDR1 and CDR2 sequences are MGHDK and SYGVNS. Trimming stripped 1 base from V and 6 bases from J, with 10 bases between. This CDR3 is built from 14 residues. Clinical histories supplied by participants themselves formed the basis of cohort assignment. Data came from immunoSEQ multiplex PCR; TCRdb stores just in-frame clones and leaves some out. Of 200,000 to 300,000 clones in the sample, roughly 87% are singletons; the top ten hold 2.6%. The source of this sequence is a woman aged 30 to 39 with acute COVID-19. The chain is built from TRBV25-1 and TRBJ1-5, with D maybe TRBD1 (5 bases). The specimen sequenced was PBMCs or T cells enriched from blood (not recorded which). The CDR3 DNA reads TGTGCCAGCAGTGAATTTGGGGGAGGTCAGCCCCAGCATTTT. Protein sequence: CASSEFGGGQPQHF. The full variable domain, in which reference TRBV25-1 and TRBJ1-5 provide the parts outside the CDR3, is EADIYQTPRYLVIGTGKKITLECSQTMGHDKMYWYQQDPGMELHLIHYSYGVNSTEKGDLSSESTVSRIRTEHFPLTLESARPSHTSQYLCASSEFGGGQPQHFGDGTRLSIL.